This T cell receptor (beta chain) was recovered during a study of response to subunit inactivated influenza vaccine (dated by TCRdb to 2016 to 2019). Turning to the overall study: The study used deep quantitative T cell receptor repertoire profiling to track responses to a trivalent subunit inactivated influenza vaccine.

Libraries were built with RT-PCR. The run used an Illumina HiSeq 2500. TCRdb reanalyzed the raw reads on its own, using fastp at Q25 for trimming and MiXCR for clone calling, and kept in-frame beta chains. Each CDR3 protein gets just one entry, which takes the most common genes and DNA from the rows behind it. The sample table contains around 500,000 distinct CDR3 sequences; only one count was recorded for 11% of them. The biggest ten clones account for approximately 12% of the sample. This clonotype was recorded many times. This clone's antigen is unknown. The input lacks base qualities; no much larger clone sits a single base away. V is clipped by 4 bases and J by 3 bases, and the sequence between their germline boundaries is 14 bases long. Sequences MNHEY (CDR1) and SVGEGT (CDR2) are obtained from the germline V gene. The CDR3 runs 15 residues from the cysteine to the phenylalanine. Only the CDR3 DNA is retained, 45 bases long and in frame from the first base.

The time point label, as the study defines it: 45 to 50 days after influenza vaccine administration. What the authors observed across the whole study: It was suggested by the authors that each seasonal influenza vaccination may recruit only a limited number of new T cells.

The V gene is TRBV6-2 or TRBV6-3 and the J gene is TRBJ2-3, with the identity of the D gene unclear. Sample: PBMCs from blood, taken more than 35 days after vaccination. This clonotype was obtained from a man aged 50-59 years who received an inactivated influenza vaccine. Donor details come from another sample of the same person, matched by shared clones. In nucleotides, the sequence is TGTGCCAGCAGTTCAGCTTACTATCCTACAGATACGCAGTATTTT. This encodes CASSSAYYPTDTQYF.